This TCR beta chain was recovered during a study of shared clonotypes between healthy human individuals. Study conclusions and caveats: Across a handful of donors, naive CD4 shared 5% to 6%, naive CD8 3.5% to 4%, memory CD4 approximately 2.5%, memory CD8 under 0.5%.

Genomic DNA (from each subset) was split evenly across several immunoSEQ plates. This table comes from immunoSEQ multiplex PCR, and its TCRdb copy is limited to in-frame clones, with some not included. The table records roughly 1,000,000 clones, about 80% of them present only once. Every donor, a Caucasian adult, lived in Nashville, Tennessee. For this clone: Its cognate antigen is unknown.

The CDR3 spans 13 residues. With 11 bases removed from V and 2 bases from J, the gap between germline ends came to 14 bases. Germline V gene lookup returns CDR1 LNHDA and CDR2 SQIVND (reference sequence). This receptor was obtained from a young man in good health. Some clones in this sample may be carry-over from other donors' samples. The chain uses TRBV19 and TRBJ2-3; perhaps D is TRBD1 or TRBD2 (6 bases each). Sequenced material: memory CD4+ T cells from PBMCs. Subset denoted: CD45RA-negative fraction. CDR3 DNA sequence: TGTGCCCCCCAGGGGAGGATCACAGATACGCAGTATTTT. Translating gives CAPQGRITDTQYF.